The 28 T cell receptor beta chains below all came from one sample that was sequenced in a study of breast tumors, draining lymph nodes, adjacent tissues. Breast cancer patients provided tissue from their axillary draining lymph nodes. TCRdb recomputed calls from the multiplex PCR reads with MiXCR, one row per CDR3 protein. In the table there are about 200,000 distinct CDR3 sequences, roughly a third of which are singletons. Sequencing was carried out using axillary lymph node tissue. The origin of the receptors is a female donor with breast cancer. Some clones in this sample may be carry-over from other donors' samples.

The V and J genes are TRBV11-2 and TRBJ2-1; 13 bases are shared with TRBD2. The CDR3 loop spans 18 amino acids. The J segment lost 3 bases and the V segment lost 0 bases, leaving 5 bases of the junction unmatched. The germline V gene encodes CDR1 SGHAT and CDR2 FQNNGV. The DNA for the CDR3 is TGTGCCAGCAGCTTAGACTCGACTAGCGGGGGGTACTACAATGAGCAGTTCTTC. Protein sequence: CASSLDSTSGGYYNEQFF.

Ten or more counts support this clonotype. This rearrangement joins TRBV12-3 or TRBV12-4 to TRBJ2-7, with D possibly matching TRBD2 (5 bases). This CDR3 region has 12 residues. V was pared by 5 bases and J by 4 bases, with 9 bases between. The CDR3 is CASSLRGYEQYF. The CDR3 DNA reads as TGTGCCAGCAGTCTCCGGGGATACGAGCAGTACTTC.

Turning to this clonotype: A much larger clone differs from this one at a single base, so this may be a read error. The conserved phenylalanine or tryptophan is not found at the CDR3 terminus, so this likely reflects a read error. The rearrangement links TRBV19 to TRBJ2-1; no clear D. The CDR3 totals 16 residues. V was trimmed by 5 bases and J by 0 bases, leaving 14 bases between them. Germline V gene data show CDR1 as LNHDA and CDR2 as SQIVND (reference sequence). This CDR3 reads CASSPRPTGSYNEQFS. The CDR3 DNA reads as TGTGCCAGTAGTCCTAGACCTACTGGCTCCTACAATGAGCAGTTCTCC.

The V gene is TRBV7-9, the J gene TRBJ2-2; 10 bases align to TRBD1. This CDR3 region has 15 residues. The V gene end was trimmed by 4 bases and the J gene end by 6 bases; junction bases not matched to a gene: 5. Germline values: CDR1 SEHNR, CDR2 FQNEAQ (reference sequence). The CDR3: CASSSGTGVAGELFF. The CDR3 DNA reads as TGTGCCAGCAGCTCCGGGACAGGGGTCGCCGGGGAGCTGTTTTTT.

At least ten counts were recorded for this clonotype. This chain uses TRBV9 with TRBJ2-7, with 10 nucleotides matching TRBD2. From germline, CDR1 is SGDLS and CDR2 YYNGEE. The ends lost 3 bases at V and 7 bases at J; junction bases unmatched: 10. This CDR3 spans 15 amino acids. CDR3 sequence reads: CASSGSGRAGEEQYF. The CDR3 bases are TGTGCCAGCAGCGGAAGCGGGAGGGCCGGGGAAGAGCAGTACTTC.

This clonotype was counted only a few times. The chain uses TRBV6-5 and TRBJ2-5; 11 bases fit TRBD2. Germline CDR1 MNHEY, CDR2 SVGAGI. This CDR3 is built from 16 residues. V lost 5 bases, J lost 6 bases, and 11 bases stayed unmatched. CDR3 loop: CASSPSLAGGWQTQYF. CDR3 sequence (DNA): TGTGCCAGCAGTCCTTCGTTAGCGGGAGGGTGGCAGACCCAGTACTTC.

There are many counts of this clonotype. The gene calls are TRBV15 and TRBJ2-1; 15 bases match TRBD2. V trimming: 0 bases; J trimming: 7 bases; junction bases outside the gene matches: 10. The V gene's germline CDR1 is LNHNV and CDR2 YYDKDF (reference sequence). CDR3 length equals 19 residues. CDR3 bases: TGTGCCACCAGCAGAGATGCGGCCGGGACTAGCGGGGGGCGGAATGAGCAGTTCTTC. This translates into CATSRDAAGTSGGRNEQFF.

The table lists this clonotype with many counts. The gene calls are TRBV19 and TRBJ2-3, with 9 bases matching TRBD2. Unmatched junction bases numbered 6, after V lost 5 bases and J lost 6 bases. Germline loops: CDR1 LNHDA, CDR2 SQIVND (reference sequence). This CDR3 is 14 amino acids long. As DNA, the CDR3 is TGTGCCAGTAGTCGGGCGGGGGGGAGGGATACGCAGTATTTT. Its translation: CASSRAGGRDTQYF.

DNA of the CDR3: TGTGCCTGTAAAAAGGGGGTCGGAGACACCATATATTTT. Protein: CACKKGVGDTIYF. The chain employs TRBV7-2 and TRBJ1-3, with D possibly being TRBD1 (6 bases). The CDR3 has 13 amino acids. V was pared by 11 bases and J by 8 bases, with 19 bases between. Germline V gives CDR1 SGHTA, CDR2 FQGNSA.

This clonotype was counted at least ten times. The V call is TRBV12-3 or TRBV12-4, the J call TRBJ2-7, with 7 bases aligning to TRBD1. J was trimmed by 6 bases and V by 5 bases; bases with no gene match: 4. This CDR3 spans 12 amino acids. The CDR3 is CASSTGASEQYF. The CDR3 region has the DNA TGTGCCAGCAGTACAGGGGCCTCCGAGCAGTACTTC.

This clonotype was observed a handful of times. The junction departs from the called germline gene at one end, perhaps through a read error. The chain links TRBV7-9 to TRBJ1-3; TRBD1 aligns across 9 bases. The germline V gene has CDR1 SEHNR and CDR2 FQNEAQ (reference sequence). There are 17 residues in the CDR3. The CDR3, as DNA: TGTGCCAGCAGCTTAGACAGGGGGCCGCGTGAAGGAAACCCCATATATTTT. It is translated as CASSLDRGPREGNPIYF.

CDR3 loop: CASSSRTGNLYNEQFF. Written as DNA, the CDR3 is TGTGCCAGCAGCTCCAGGACAGGGAATCTCTACAATGAGCAGTTCTTC. V gene TRBV5-6 combines with J gene TRBJ2-1; 8 bases are a match to TRBD1. The ends lost 3 bases at V and 3 bases at J; junction bases unmatched: 8. The germline CDR1 and CDR2 sequences are SGHDT and YYEEEE. This CDR3 spans 16 amino acids. Based on the CDR3 plus reference TRBV5-6 and TRBJ2-1, the full variable domain is DAGVTQSPTHLIKTRGQQVTLRCSPKSGHDTVSWYQQALGQGPQFIFQYYEEEERQRGNFPDRFSGHQFPNYSSELNVNALLLGDSALYLCASSSRTGNLYNEQFFGPGTRLTVL.

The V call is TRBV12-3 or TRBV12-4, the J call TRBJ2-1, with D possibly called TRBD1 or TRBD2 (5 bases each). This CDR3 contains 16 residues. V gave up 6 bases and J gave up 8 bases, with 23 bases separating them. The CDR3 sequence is CASRRGWDIGAHEQFF. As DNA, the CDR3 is TGTGCCAGCAGACGAGGGTGGGATATCGGGGCGCATGAGCAGTTCTTC.

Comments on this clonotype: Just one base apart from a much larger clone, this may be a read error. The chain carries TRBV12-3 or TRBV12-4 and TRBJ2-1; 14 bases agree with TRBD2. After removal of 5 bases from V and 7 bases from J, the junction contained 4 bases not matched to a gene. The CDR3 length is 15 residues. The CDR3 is CASSPGLAGVNEQFF. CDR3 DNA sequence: TGTGCCAGCAGTCCGGGACTAGCGGGAGTGAATGAGCAGTTCTTC.

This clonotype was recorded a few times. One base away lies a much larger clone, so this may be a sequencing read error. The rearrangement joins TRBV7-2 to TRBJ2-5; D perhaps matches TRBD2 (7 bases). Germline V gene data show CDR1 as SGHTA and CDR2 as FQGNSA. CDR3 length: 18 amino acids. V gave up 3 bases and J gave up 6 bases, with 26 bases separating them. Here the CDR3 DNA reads TGTGCCAGCAGCTTTGAGGGATTTACAGGGAGGGTAGGACAGACCCAGTACTTC. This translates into CASSFEGFTGRVGQTQYF.

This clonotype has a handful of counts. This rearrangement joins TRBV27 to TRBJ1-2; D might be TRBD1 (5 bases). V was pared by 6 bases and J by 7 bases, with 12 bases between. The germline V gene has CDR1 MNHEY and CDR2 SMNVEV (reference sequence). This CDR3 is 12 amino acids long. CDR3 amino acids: CASSGTSSGYTF. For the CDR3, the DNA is TGTGCCAGCAGCGGGACTTCTAGTGGCTACACCTTC.

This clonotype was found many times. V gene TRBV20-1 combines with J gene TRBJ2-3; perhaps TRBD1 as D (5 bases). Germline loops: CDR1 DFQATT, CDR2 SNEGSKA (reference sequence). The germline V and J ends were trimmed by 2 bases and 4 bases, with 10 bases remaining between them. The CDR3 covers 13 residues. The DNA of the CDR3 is TGCAGTGCTAGACAGGGTTATTCAGATACGCAGTATTTT. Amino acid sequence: CSARQGYSDTQYF.

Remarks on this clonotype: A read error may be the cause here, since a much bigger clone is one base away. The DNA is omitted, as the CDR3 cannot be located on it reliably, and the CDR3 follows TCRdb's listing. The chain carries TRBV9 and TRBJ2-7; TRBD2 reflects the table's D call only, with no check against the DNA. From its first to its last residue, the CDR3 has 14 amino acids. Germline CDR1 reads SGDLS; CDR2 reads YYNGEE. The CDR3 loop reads CASSVGTGSYGQSF.

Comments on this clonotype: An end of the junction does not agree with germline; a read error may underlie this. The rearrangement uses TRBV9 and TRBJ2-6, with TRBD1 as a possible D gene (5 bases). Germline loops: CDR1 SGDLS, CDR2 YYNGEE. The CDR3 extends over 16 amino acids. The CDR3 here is CASSVGGFSGANALTF. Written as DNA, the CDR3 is TGTGCCAGCAGCGTAGGGGGTTTCTCTGGGGCCAACGCCCTGACTTTC.

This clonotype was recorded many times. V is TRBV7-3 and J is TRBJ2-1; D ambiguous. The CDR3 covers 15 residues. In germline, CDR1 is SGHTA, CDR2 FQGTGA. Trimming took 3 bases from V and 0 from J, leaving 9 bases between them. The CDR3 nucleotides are TGTGCCAGCAGCTTGGTAGAGAGCTCCTACAATGAGCAGTTCTTC. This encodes CASSLVESSYNEQFF.

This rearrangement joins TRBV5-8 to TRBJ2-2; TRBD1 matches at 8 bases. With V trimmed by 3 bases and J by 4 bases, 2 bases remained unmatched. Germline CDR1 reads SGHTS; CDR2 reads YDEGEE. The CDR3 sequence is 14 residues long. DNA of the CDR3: TGTGCCAGCAGCTGGACAGGGTTCACCGGGGAGCTGTTTTTT. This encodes CASSWTGFTGELFF.

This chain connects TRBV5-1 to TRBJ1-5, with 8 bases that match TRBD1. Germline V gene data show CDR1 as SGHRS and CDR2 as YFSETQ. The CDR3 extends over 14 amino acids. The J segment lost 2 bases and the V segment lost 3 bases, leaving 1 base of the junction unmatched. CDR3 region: CASSSGGGNQPQHF. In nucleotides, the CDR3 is TGCGCCAGCAGCTCAGGGGGCGGCAATCAGCCCCAGCATTTT.

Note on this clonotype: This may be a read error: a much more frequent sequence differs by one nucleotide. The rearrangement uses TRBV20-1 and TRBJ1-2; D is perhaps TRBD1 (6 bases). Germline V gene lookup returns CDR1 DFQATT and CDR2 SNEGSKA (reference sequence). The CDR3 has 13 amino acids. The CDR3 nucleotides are TGCAGTGCTAGTAGGGGGGTGGACTATGCCTACACCTTC. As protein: CSASRGVDYAYTF.

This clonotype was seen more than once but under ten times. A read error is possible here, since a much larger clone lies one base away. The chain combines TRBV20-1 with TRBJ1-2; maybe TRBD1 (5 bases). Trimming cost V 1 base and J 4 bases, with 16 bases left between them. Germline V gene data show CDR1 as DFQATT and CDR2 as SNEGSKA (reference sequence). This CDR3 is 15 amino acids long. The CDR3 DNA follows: TGCAGTGCTAGAGCGGGTTCAGGGATAACCTATGGCTACACCTTC. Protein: CSARAGSGITYGYTF.

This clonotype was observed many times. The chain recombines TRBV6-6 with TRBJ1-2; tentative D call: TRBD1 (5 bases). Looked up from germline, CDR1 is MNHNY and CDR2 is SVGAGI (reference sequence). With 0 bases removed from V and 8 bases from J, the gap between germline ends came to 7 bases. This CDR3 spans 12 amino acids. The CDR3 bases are TGTGCCAGCAGTTACTCAGGGGACGGCTACACCTTC. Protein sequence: CASSYSGDGYTF.

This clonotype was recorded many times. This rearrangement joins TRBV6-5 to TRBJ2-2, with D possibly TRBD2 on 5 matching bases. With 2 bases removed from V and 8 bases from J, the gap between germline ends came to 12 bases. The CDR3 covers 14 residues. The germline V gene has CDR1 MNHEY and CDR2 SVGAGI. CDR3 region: CASSYDGLGGELFF. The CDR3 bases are TGTGCCAGCAGTTACGACGGACTTGGGGGGGAGCTGTTTTTT.

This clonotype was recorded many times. The CDR3 loop reads CASSSFGSNQPQHF. The CDR3 bases are TGTGCCAGCAGTTCTTTTGGGAGCAATCAGCCCCAGCATTTT. The V gene is TRBV12-3 or TRBV12-4, the J gene TRBJ1-5; D uncertain. V gave up 4 bases and J gave up 1 base, with 8 bases separating them. This CDR3 contains 14 residues.

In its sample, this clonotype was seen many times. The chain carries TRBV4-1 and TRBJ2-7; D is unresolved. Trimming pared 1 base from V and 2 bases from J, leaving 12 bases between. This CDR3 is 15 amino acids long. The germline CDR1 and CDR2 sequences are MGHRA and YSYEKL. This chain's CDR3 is CASSQGWDRPYEQYF. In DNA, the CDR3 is TGCGCCAGCAGCCAAGGGTGGGATCGACCCTACGAGCAGTACTTC.